This TCR beta chain was obtained from a study of OX40 agonist ivuxolimab in advanced cancers. Whole-study context: Earlier anti-PD-1, anti-PD-L1 or anti-CTLA-4 therapy was permitted; about 44% had received some. Study-level results: Low levels of normalized T-cell clonal expansion also appeared in some nonresponders.

Sampling times: baseline, cycle 4 day 1, cycle 7 day 1. Germline V gene sequence: CDR1 LGHNA, CDR2 YNFKEQ. Deletions cut 4 bases from V and 7 bases from J, with 11 bases between. This CDR3 has 13 amino acids. Method: immunoSEQ multiplex PCR; TCRdb's copy keeps in-frame clones and lacks some. This table has 55,000 to 65,000 clones, more than 85% appearing once. Of note for this clone: The target antigen is unknown.

The sample was CD4+ or CD8+ T cells sorted from blood, taken in a trial of the OX40 agonist ivuxolimab. The rearrangement links TRBV4-2 to TRBJ2-1; no firm D call. The sequence was obtained from an adult with an advanced solid tumor such as melanoma, head and neck, liver or kidney cancer. The CDR3 reads CASSRQAQNEQFF. CDR3 bases: TGTGCCAGCAGCCGCCAAGCACAGAATGAGCAGTTCTTC.